This T cell receptor (beta chain) was obtained from a study of blood T cells in healthy people across ages. The CDR3 is 16 amino acids. The ends lost 5 bases at V and 5 bases at J; junction bases unmatched: 14. The V gene's germline CDR1 is ENHRY and CDR2 SYGVKD. They isolated at least 7 million PBMCs from each sample. A second PCR of roughly 7 to 11 cycles used a sample-barcoded 5' primer and a J-beta primer mix. TCRdb processed the 5' RACE reads anew with MiXCR; each CDR3 protein has one entry. The repertoire includes hundreds of thousands of distinct CDR3 sequences, more than 40% of them detected once, and 15% to 25% sits in the top ten.

The chain carries TRBV10-3 and TRBJ2-5; 7 bases are shared with TRBD1. The sequenced material came from blood. The clonotype comes from a man between 60 and 75 years old in good health. The CDR3 loop reads CAISFEYATGSETQYF. DNA of the CDR3: TGTGCCATCAGTTTCGAGTATGCGACAGGGAGCGAGACCCAGTACTTC.